This TCR beta chain appears in the sequencing data of a study of identical twins (dated by TCRdb to 2016 to 2018). With regard to the full study: TCR alpha and beta repertoires from monozygotic twins, unrelated adults of various ages and cord blood were deep-sequenced to test whether fetal clonotypes persist. To rule out contamination, replicate twin experiments were performed at different times with different library preparation protocols. Beyond this particular receptor, the publication reports: Because the same donors could not be followed over many years, the conclusions depended on cross-sectional statistical analysis. Invariant T cells such as MAIT and iNKT could partly confound zero-insertion analyses, though diverse VJ usage argued against this for most clonotypes. In monozygotic twins, out-of-frame TCR alpha sharing was systematically underestimated by recombination models, although the models agreed with sharing between unrelated individuals. Abundant cord blood beta clonotypes carried fewer insertions; young adult naive repertoires showed a weaker similar trend, while memory repertoires showed none. A weaker excess of twin sharing was found in beta out-of-frame sequences because the signal-to-noise ratio was lowered by fewer shared sequences. Compared with coincidental sharing between unrelated individuals, an excess of low generation-probability sequences was observed among out-of-frame TCR alpha sequences shared between twins.

Only healthy Caucasian donors were included. Three pairs of female monozygotic twins, all aged about 18 to 29 years, made up the twin cohort. Positive isolation kits from Invitrogen were used to isolate CD4+ and CD8+ T cell populations. Comments on this clonotype: No cognate antigen has been identified for it. No much larger clone is present one base from it, and per-base qualities are unavailable.

Trimming removed 6 bases from V and 0 bases from J, leaving 12 bases between the germline ends. CDR3 length: 15 amino acids, cysteine to phenylalanine. Of all the DNA, just the CDR3 is kept, 45 bases in frame from base 1. The germline V gene provides CDR1 SNHLY and CDR2 FYNNEI. Receptor libraries were prepared by 5' RACE. Sequenced on an Illumina HiSeq 2000. Template switching introduced a universal primer binding site; the final cDNA contained a unique molecular identifier, enabling accurate counting of TCR cDNA molecules. First-strand cDNA for TCR alpha and beta chains was synthesized from specific primers in the conserved constant-segment region. Each cDNA library was double barcoded, with a SMART-Mk sample barcode plus Illumina barcodes, to control for contamination. TruSeq adapter sequences, together with Illumina sample barcodes, were added in two successive PCR steps. Sequencing of the TCR alpha and beta cDNA libraries was done on the Illumina HiSeq platform using custom primers. Processing in the source paper ran as follows. MiGEC processed the raw reads to extract unique molecular identifiers, while MiXCR was used to determine the CDR3 positions. For each individual, recombination models were inferred using an EM algorithm with the repgenHMM and IGoR tools. The analysis of shared clonotypes was done with the tcR package in R, with sharing normalized by the product of cloneset sizes. To study raw recombination without the effects of thymic and clonal selection, out-of-frame nonproductive sequences were analyzed. TCRdb cleaned the public reads at Q25 with fastp, built clones with MiXCR and kept in-frame beta chains. Rows with one shared CDR3 protein collapse into an entry with the most common genes and DNA. V and J calls and clone size were set by TCRdb, not the authors. The sample table contains around 500,000 distinct CDR3 sequences; only one count was recorded for 11% to 15% of them. The ten biggest clones cover around 0.52% of the sample.

These data were also reused for a study on yellow fever vaccine responses in identical twins. According to the second study: The T cell response to vaccination in identical twins was reported by the authors to appear partly convergent and partly personalized. In the study, vaccine-responding T cell clones were precisely tracked in identical twins.

This clonotype was sampled from a woman aged 18 to 35 in good health. The chain uses TRBV2 and TRBJ1-5, and TRBD1 may be the D gene, going by 5 matching bases. The sample was CD4+ T cells sorted from blood. The CDR3: CASSGGPNSNQPQHF. In nucleotides, the sequence is TGTGCCAGCAGCGGGGGACCGAATAGCAATCAGCCCCAGCATTTT. Reference TRBV2 and TRBJ1-5 genes cover what lies past the CDR3, so the full variable domain is EPEVTQTPSHQVTQMGQEVILRCVPISNHLYFYWYRQILGQKVEFLVSFYNNEISEKSEIFDDQFSVERPDGSNFTLKIRSTKLEDSAMYFCASSGGPNSNQPQHFGDGTRLSIL.